These T cell receptor beta chains were read from a single sample in a study of response to subunit inactivated influenza vaccine. MiXCR, run by TCRdb on the RT-PCR reads, gives a single entry per CDR3 protein. The table lists hundreds of thousands of distinct CDR3 sequences, about 7.6% of them singletons. The sequences come from PBMCs from blood, collected roughly 24 months after vaccination. These receptors all stem from a man aged 50 to 69 who received an inactivated influenza vaccine. Both conserved end residues are part of each CDR3. The order of the fields is V gene, clone size, D gene, J gene, CDR3 protein, CDR3 DNA. The D gene is left open where the match is weak. Some rows mark clone size as missing; the rest say once, few, many or name a class of expanded clone.

TRBV4-3	many	TRBD1	TRBJ1-6	CASSQERRPGQGYSPLHF	TGCGCCAGCAGCCAAGAACGGAGACCGGGACAGGGGTATTCACCCCTCCACTTT
TRBV29-1	few	NA	TRBJ1-2	CSVAAGSNYGYTF	TGCAGCGTTGCGGCAGGATCTAACTATGGCTACACCTTC
TRBV5-1	few	TRBD2	TRBJ2-1	CASSLGTSGISNEQFF	TGCGCCAGCAGCCTAGGGACTAGCGGGATTTCGAATGAGCAGTTCTTC
TRBV18	few	NA	TRBJ1-1	CASSPLAGDDTEAFF	TGTGCCAGCTCACCACTTGCAGGAGATGACACTGAAGCTTTCTTT
TRBV20-1	few	TRBD1	TRBJ1-2	CSAQITGANYGYTF	TGCAGTGCTCAAATTACAGGGGCGAACTATGGCTACACCTTC
TRBV11-2	NA	NA	TRBJ1-1	CASSLSAGAVTEAFF	TGTGCCAGCAGCCTCTCGGCAGGGGCCGTGACTGAAGCTTTCTTT
TRBV4-3	NA	NA	TRBJ1-6	CASSQVGRAESPLHF	TGCGCCAGCAGCCAAGTAGGCAGGGCTGAATCACCCCTCCACTTT
TRBV7-2	many	NA	TRBJ2-7	CASSLRQGLVYEQYF	TGTGCCAGCAGCCTGCGACAGGGACTGGTCTACGAGCAGTACTTC
TRBV20-1	NA	NA	TRBJ1-2	CSARDSEFREGETNYGYTF	TGCAGTGCTAGAGATAGTGAGTTTCGTGAAGGGGAGACTAACTATGGCTACACCTTC
TRBV28	NA	NA	TRBJ2-3	CASSLRGSPTDTQYF	TGTGCCAGCAGTTTACGGGGGTCCCCCACAGATACGCAGTATTTT
TRBV6-1	NA	TRBD2	TRBJ2-5	CASRLLAGGRGTQYF	TGTGCCAGCAGACTCCTAGCGGGGGGCCGGGGGACCCAGTACTTC
TRBV6-5	many	NA	TRBJ2-2	CASSYEVFGELFF	TGTGCCAGCAGTTACGAGGTTTTCGGGGAGCTGTTTTTT
TRBV28	NA	TRBD1	TRBJ1-5	CASRWGDRANQPQHF	TGTGCCAGCAGATGGGGAGACAGGGCCAATCAGCCCCAGCATTTT
TRBV27	NA	NA	TRBJ1-1	CASSYRENTEAFF	TGTGCCAGCAGTTATAGGGAGAACACTGAAGCTTTCTTT
TRBV12-3/TRBV12-4	few	TRBD1	TRBJ2-7	CASSPWDREYEQYF	TGTGCCAGCAGCCCCTGGGACAGGGAATACGAGCAGTACTTC
TRBV4-3	NA	NA	TRBJ1-1	CASSQTSMNTEAFF	TGCGCCAGCAGCCAGACAAGCATGAACACTGAAGCTTTCTTT
TRBV12-3/TRBV12-4	few	TRBD1	TRBJ1-1	CASSLGDSPQEAFF	TGTGCCAGCAGTTTAGGGGACAGCCCGCAGGAAGCTTTCTTT
TRBV12-3/TRBV12-4	few	NA	TRBJ2-3	CASIPMGIDTQYF	TGTGCCAGCATTCCAATGGGCATAGATACGCAGTATTTT
TRBV2	NA	NA	TRBJ1-2	CASELVPGHIYGYTF	TGTGCCAGCGAGCTAGTCCCGGGACACATCTATGGCTACACCTTC
TRBV20-1	few	TRBD1	TRBJ2-6	CSARRTGGGLAGANVLTF	TGCAGTGCTAGAAGGACAGGGGGAGGTCTGGCTGGGGCCAACGTCCTGACTTTC
TRBV16	NA	NA	TRBJ1-1	CASSPERGRTEAFF	TGTGCCAGCAGCCCCGAACGGGGACGAACTGAAGCTTTCTTT
TRBV7-2	NA	TRBD2	TRBJ2-4	CASSLRGTSGGINIQYF	TGTGCCAGCAGCTTAAGAGGGACTAGCGGGGGGATAAACATTCAGTACTTC
TRBV9	few	NA	TRBJ1-3	CASSPSMTDSGNTIYF	TGTGCCAGCAGCCCGAGTATGACCGACTCTGGAAACACCATATATTTT
TRBV20-1	NA	TRBD1	TRBJ2-1	CSAGPDRGRHYQTSYNEQFF	TGCAGTGCTGGGCCTGACAGGGGCCGACATTATCAAACCTCCTACAATGAGCAGTTCTTC
TRBV7-2	NA	NA	TRBJ2-3	CASSLGVPSTDTQYF	TGTGCCAGCAGCTTAGGGGTGCCTAGCACAGATACGCAGTATTTT
TRBV29-1	few	TRBD1	TRBJ1-2	CSIRDRGGVDYGYTF	TGCAGCATCCGGGACAGGGGAGGAGTGGACTATGGCTACACCTTC
TRBV4-3	NA	NA	TRBJ1-5	CASSQGIGGRYDQPQHF	TGCGCCAGCAGCCAGGGGATAGGGGGGAGATACGATCAGCCCCAGCATTTT
TRBV27	many	TRBD1	TRBJ2-7	CASTSRTGIHEQYF	TGTGCCAGCACCAGCCGGACAGGGATCCACGAGCAGTACTTC
TRBV4-1	NA	NA	TRBJ2-5	CASSRKGGPGETQYF	TGCGCCAGCAGCCGCAAGGGGGGGCCGGGTGAGACCCAGTACTTC
TRBV28	few	TRBD1	TRBJ1-2	CASRRNRDRQYYGYTF	TGTGCCAGCAGAAGGAACAGGGACAGGCAGTACTATGGCTACACCTTC
TRBV6-5	few	TRBD1	TRBJ2-5	CASSYRRTGYQETQYF	TGTGCCAGCAGTTACCGCAGGACAGGGTACCAAGAGACCCAGTACTTC
TRBV9	NA	TRBD2	TRBJ2-3	CASSASGRGGTDTQYF	TGTGCCAGCAGCGCGAGCGGGAGGGGGGGCACAGATACGCAGTATTTT
TRBV28	few	NA	TRBJ2-1	CASSFSPTNEQFF	TGTGCCAGCAGTTTCTCCCCCACCAATGAGCAGTTCTTC
TRBV28	NA	NA	TRBJ1-6	CASREYNSPLHF	TGTGCCAGCAGGGAATATAATTCACCCCTCCACTTT
TRBV6-2/TRBV6-3	many	NA	TRBJ2-2	CASSRTDGNTGELFF	TGTGCCAGCAGCCGTACGGACGGAAACACCGGGGAGCTGTTTTTT
TRBV28	many	TRBD2	TRBJ2-7	CASSYTSGGAEQYF	TGTGCCAGCAGTTACACTAGCGGGGGGGCGGAGCAGTACTTC
TRBV9	NA	TRBD2	TRBJ2-1	CASSESGTSGRLANEQFF	TGTGCCAGCAGCGAGTCCGGGACTAGCGGGAGGCTCGCCAATGAGCAGTTCTTC
TRBV6-2/TRBV6-3	NA	TRBD2	TRBJ2-1	CAGSYSGGPEQFF	TGTGCCGGCAGTTACAGCGGGGGCCCTGAGCAGTTCTTC
TRBV6-1	NA	NA	TRBJ1-5	CASTPGGWTVNQPQHF	TGTGCCAGCACCCCGGGGGGTTGGACAGTCAATCAGCCCCAGCATTTT
TRBV5-1	NA	NA	TRBJ2-7	CASSDQSEQYF	TGCGCCAGCAGCGATCAGTCCGAGCAGTACTTC
TRBV7-2	few	NA	TRBJ1-2	CASSQTAVGAYTF	TGTGCCAGCAGCCAGACAGCTGTTGGTGCCTACACCTTC
TRBV27	few	TRBD1	TRBJ2-7	CASSPSPGGWGEQYF	TGTGCCAGTTCTCCCTCCCCAGGGGGTTGGGGCGAGCAGTACTTC
TRBV18	few	NA	TRBJ2-1	CASSPPKSGLRDNEQFF	TGTGCCAGCTCACCACCGAAGAGTGGGTTAAGGGACAATGAGCAGTTCTTC
TRBV3-1	few	NA	TRBJ2-7	CASSIRVGHYEQYF	TGTGCCAGCAGCATTAGAGTGGGACATTACGAGCAGTACTTC
TRBV5-1	many	TRBD1	TRBJ1-2	CASSTYDRVSDGYTF	TGCGCCAGCAGTACGTATGACAGGGTATCGGATGGCTACACCTTC
TRBV18	few	NA	TRBJ1-1	CASSQFFRRSGTMNTEAFF	TGTGCCAGCTCACAATTCTTTAGGCGTTCAGGGACCATGAACACTGAAGCTTTCTTT
TRBV5-1	many	TRBD2	TRBJ2-2	CASSLIAAGAHGELFF	TGCGCCAGCAGCTTGATTGCGGCGGGAGCCCACGGGGAGCTGTTTTTT
TRBV7-9	few	TRBD2	TRBJ2-2	CASSESGSLQNTGELFF	TGTGCCAGCAGCGAGAGCGGGAGCCTTCAGAACACCGGGGAGCTGTTTTTT
TRBV12-3/TRBV12-4	NA	TRBD1	TRBJ2-5	CATGQGARETQYF	TGTGCCACCGGACAGGGGGCGCGAGAGACCCAGTACTTC
TRBV7-7	many	NA	TRBJ2-2	CASSLGRGTNTGELFF	TGTGCTAGCAGCTTAGGTAGAGGGACGAACACCGGGGAGCTGTTTTTT
TRBV4-3	NA	NA	TRBJ1-4	CASSPRGGRTNEKLFF	TGCGCCAGCAGCCCCCGGGGAGGGAGGACTAATGAAAAACTGTTTTTT
TRBV28	many	NA	TRBJ1-4	CASSLDLGTHEKLFF	TGTGCCAGCAGTTTGGATTTAGGGACACATGAAAAACTGTTTTTT
TRBV21-1	few	NA	TRBJ2-5	CASSKGSLRLEETQYF	TGTGCCAGCAGCAAAGGCAGTCTTAGGCTAGAAGAGACCCAGTACTTC
TRBV12-3/TRBV12-4	NA	TRBD2	TRBJ2-1	CASSLNAGEGENEQFF	TGTGCCAGCAGTTTAAATGCGGGAGAAGGGGAAAATGAGCAGTTCTTC
TRBV11-2	NA	TRBD1	TRBJ1-6	CASSLIHRGPFDNSPLHF	TGTGCCAGCAGCTTGATCCACAGGGGGCCTTTCGATAATTCACCCCTCCACTTT
TRBV6-1	NA	TRBD2	TRBJ2-2	CASSLEEAGAGELFF	TGTGCCAGCAGCCTGGAGGAAGCGGGAGCCGGGGAGCTGTTTTTT
TRBV5-1	NA	TRBD2	TRBJ2-7	CASSPGLAGTDEQYF	TGCGCCAGCAGCCCCGGACTAGCGGGGACCGACGAGCAGTACTTC